Listed below are T cell receptor beta chains from one sample, sequenced in a study of blood T cell repertoires in COVID-19. Measured with immunoSEQ multiplex PCR; TCRdb has only the in-frame clones, and not every one. Altogether 180,000 or so clones are present, about 85% being singletons, with the ten largest covering roughly 15%. The sequencing input was peripheral blood. These receptors were taken from a woman aged 70 to 79 with COVID-19, enrolled during active disease. CDR3s include the opening cysteine and the closing phenylalanine or tryptophan. The D gene is left open where the match is weak. Not every row has a clone size; where given, it reads once, few, many or a size class.

clone_size,j_call,v_call,d_call,cdr3_nt,cdr3_aa
many,TRBJ2-2,TRBV19,.,TGTGCCACCCGGACAGCTAACACCGGGGAGCTGTTTTTT,CATRTANTGELFF
.,TRBJ1-1,TRBV6-1,.,TGTGCCAGCAGTGAAGCTCGGAGGGAAGCTTTCTTT,CASSEARREAFF
.,TRBJ2-1,TRBV28,TRBD2,TGTGCCATCCTCCCGGGCGGGGGGAGCTCCTACAATGAGCAGTTCTTC,CAILPGGGSSYNEQFF
.,TRBJ2-5,TRBV6-6,.,TGTGCCAGCCGAGGGGGGGTTGAGTTGGGGACCCAGTACTTC,CASRGGVELGTQYF
.,TRBJ1-6,TRBV3-1/TRBV3-2,.,TGTGCCAGCAGACGAGGCAGGGCACTAAATTCACCCCTCCACTTT,CASRRGRALNSPLHF
.,TRBJ2-7,TRBV6-2/TRBV6-3,.,TGTGCCAGCAGTTACTCGAGGGCACCCACCTCGAGGTTC,CASSYSRAPTSRF
once,TRBJ2-2,TRBV5-1,.,TGCGCCAGCAGCTTGGTTCTAGCGAACACCGGGGAGCTGTTTTTT,CASSLVLANTGELFF
.,TRBJ1-4,TRBV19,.,TGTGCCAGTAGTATAGGAGAAGGGAGAGGTGAAAAACTGTTTTTT,CASSIGEGRGEKLFF
.,TRBJ2-2,TRBV18,TRBD1,TGTGCCAGCTCACGGGACAGGGCTGCCGGGGAGCTGTTTTTT,CASSRDRAAGELFF
.,TRBJ1-2,TRBV3-1/TRBV3-2,.,TGTGCCAGCAGCCAAGATATTAGAACTTACTCCTATGGCTACACCTTC,CASSQDIRTYSYGYTF
.,TRBJ2-5,TRBV9,.,TGTGCCAGCAGCGTAGAGCCCGGGGGACAAGAGACCCAGTACTTC,CASSVEPGGQETQYF
.,TRBJ1-1,TRBV6-6,.,TGTGCCAGCAGTTACGGGGGGAGGAACACTGAAGCTTTCTTT,CASSYGGRNTEAFF
.,TRBJ1-1,TRBV19,TRBD1,TGTGCCAGTAGTATCGACAGGGCCTTGAACACTGAAGCTTTCTTT,CASSIDRALNTEAFF
.,TRBJ1-1,TRBV6-1,.,TGTGCCAGCAGTGAAATGGGAGCGCTCGTAAAAGCTTTCTTT,CASSEMGALVKAFF
.,TRBJ1-6,TRBV2,TRBD1,TGTGCCAGCTCACTGGGACAGACAAATTCACCCCTCCACTTT,CASSLGQTNSPLHF
.,TRBJ1-4,TRBV2,.,TGTGCCAGTTCCTTTAAAACAGGGCATGGGGAAAAACTGTTTTTT,CASSFKTGHGEKLFF
few,TRBJ1-1,TRBV4-1,.,TGCGCCAGCAGCCCTACAGGCCAGGGGAACACTGAAGCTTTCTTT,CASSPTGQGNTEAFF
.,TRBJ1-5,TRBV2,.,TGTGCCAGCAGTCTCGGGAACCCCGAGCCCCAGCATTTT,CASSLGNPEPQHF
.,TRBJ2-5,TRBV19,.,TGTGCCAGTACCCCTAGCGTGGCAGGGTACCAAGAGACCCAGTACTTC,CASTPSVAGYQETQYF
.,TRBJ2-2,TRBV3-1/TRBV3-2,.,TGTGCCAGCAGGTTTACGACGGCCGGCGGGGGGGAGCTGTTTTTT,CASRFTTAGGGELFF
.,TRBJ2-1,TRBV4-1,TRBD1,TGCGCCAGCAGCCAAGTACAGGGGGCTCCCTACAATGAGCAGTTCTTC,CASSQVQGAPYNEQFF
.,TRBJ1-2,TRBV20-1,.,TGCAGTGCAGACGGGAACTATGGCTACACCTTC,CSADGNYGYTF
.,TRBJ1-5,TRBV30,.,TGTGCCTGGGCAGGCGGTCCAGGGCAGCCCCAGCATTTT,CAWAGGPGQPQHF
.,TRBJ1-2,TRBV27,.,TGTGCCAGCCGGGGGAACTATGGCTACACCTTC,CASRGNYGYTF
once,TRBJ1-3,TRBV7-7,TRBD1,TGTGCCAGCAGCACAGGACAGGGGGGCGCGGACACCATATATTTT,CASSTGQGGADTIYF
.,TRBJ2-1,TRBV19,.,TGTGCCAGTAGTAGAACACAGGGGGAGGGGGAGCAGTTCTTC,CASSRTQGEGEQFF
.,TRBJ1-1,TRBV5-1,.,TGCGCCAGCAGTGGGGGGATGAACACTGAAGCTTTCTTT,CASSGGMNTEAFF
.,TRBJ1-1,TRBV2,TRBD1,TGTGCCAGCAGTGGACAGGGGGCAATGGGGACTGAAGCTTTCTTT,CASSGQGAMGTEAFF
few,TRBJ2-5,TRBV28,TRBD2,TGTGCCAGCAGTTCGGGACTAGCGGAGACCCAGTACTTC,CASSSGLAETQYF
.,TRBJ1-2,TRBV29-1,.,TGCAGCGTTCACAAGAATGGCTACACCTTC,CSVHKNGYTF
.,TRBJ1-4,TRBV5-1,.,TGCGCCAGCAGCCCGTTACAGGGCGGTAATGAAAAACTGTTTTTT,CASSPLQGGNEKLFF
.,TRBJ1-4,TRBV3-1/TRBV3-2,.,TGTGCCAGCAGCCCCACACAGGGTGGGGCTGAAAAACTGTTTTTT,CASSPTQGGAEKLFF
.,TRBJ2-1,TRBV29-1,TRBD2,TGCAGCGTTGAAGAAGATGTCTGGGCTAGCGGGGACAACAATGAGCAGTTCTTC,CSVEEDVWASGDNNEQFF
.,TRBJ2-5,TRBV14,.,TGTGCCAGCAGCCTGAGCCTAGGACAGTTCCCTTTACAGTACTTC,CASSLSLGQFPLQYF
.,TRBJ2-7,TRBV2,.,TGTGCCAGCAGTGAAGGGGGAGCCTACGAGCAGTACTTC,CASSEGGAYEQYF
.,TRBJ1-1,TRBV19,.,TGTGCCAGTAACAGGTGGGCTGAAGCTTTCTTT,CASNRWAEAFF
once,TRBJ2-1,TRBV28,TRBD2,TGTGCCAGCAGCTTAGCGGGAGATCTCTACAATGAGCAGTTCTTC,CASSLAGDLYNEQFF
.,TRBJ2-1,TRBV6-5,TRBD2,TGTGCCAGCAGTTATGCGGGAGCCACCGGGGCTGAGCAGTTCTTC,CASSYAGATGAEQFF
.,TRBJ1-1,TRBV19,.,TGTGCCAGTAGTATAGATATCGGGGAATCTGCTTTCTTT,CASSIDIGESAFF
.,TRBJ2-5,TRBV5-6,.,TGTGCCAGCAGCCGTATTCAAGTCGTAGGGGCAGAGACCCAGTACTTC,CASSRIQVVGAETQYF